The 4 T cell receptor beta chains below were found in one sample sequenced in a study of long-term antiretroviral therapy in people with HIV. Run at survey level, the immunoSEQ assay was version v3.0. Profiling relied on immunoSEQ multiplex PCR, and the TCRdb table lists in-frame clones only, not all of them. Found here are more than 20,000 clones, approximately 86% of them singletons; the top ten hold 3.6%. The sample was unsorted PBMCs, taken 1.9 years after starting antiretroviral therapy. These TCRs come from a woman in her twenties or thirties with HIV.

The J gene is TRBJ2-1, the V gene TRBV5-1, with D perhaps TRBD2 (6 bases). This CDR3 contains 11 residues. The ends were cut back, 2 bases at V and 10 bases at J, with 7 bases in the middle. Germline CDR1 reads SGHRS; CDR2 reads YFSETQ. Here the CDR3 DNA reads TGCGCCAGCAGCTTTGCGGGGGAGCAGTTCTTC. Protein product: CASSFAGEQFF.

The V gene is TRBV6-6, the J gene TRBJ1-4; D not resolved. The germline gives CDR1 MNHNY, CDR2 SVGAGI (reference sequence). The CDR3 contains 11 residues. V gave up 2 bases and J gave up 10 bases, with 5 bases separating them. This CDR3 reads CASSYEGKLFF. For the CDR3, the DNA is TGTGCCAGCAGTTACGAAGGAAAACTGTTTTTT.

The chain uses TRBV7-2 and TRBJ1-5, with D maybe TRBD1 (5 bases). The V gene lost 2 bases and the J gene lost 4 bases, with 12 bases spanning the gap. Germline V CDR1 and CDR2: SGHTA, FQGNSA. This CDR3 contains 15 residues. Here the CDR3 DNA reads TGTGCCAGCAGCTTATTAGGGACGGTAAATCAGCCCCAGCATTTT. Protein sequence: CASSLLGTVNQPQHF.

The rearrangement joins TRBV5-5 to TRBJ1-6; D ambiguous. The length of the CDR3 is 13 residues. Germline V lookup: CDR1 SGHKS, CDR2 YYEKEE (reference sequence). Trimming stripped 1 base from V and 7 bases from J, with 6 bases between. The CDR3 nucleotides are TGTGCCAGCAGCTTGTCCGGAAATTCACCCCTCCACTTT. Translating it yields CASSLSGNSPLHF.